This T cell receptor beta chain emerged from a study of T cells in Graves' hyperthyroidism and ophthalmopathy. Whole-study findings and limits: Among clonotypes expanded in thyroid above 0.001, most were also found in blood.

It was RNA transcripts that yielded the amplified TCR beta CDR3 regions. In the first-round RT-PCR of the TCR CDR3, the HTBI primer set was used. TCRdb recomputed calls from the multiplex PCR reads with MiXCR, one row per CDR3 protein. This sample has some 510,000 distinct CDR3 sequences, with under 60% found just once. This clonotype was seen ten or more times. What it binds is unknown. Trimming shortened V by 1 base and J by 0 bases, and 15 bases separated the two germline ends. This CDR3 is 17 amino acids long. Germline assignment: CDR1 SEHNR and CDR2 FQNEAQ (reference sequence). Absent ophthalmopathy progression within 18 months defined stable Graves' hyperthyroidism. Investigators excluded patients with uncontrolled infection, other autoimmune disease, pregnancy or lactation. Diagnoses used clinical symptoms, serum thyroxine and TRAb, thyroid ultrasound and orbital computed tomography.

V is TRBV7-9 and J is TRBJ1-2, with unresolved D. Sequencing was carried out using peripheral blood or thyroid tissue (not recorded which). The sequence was obtained from a woman in her late teens or twenties with Graves' hyperthyroidism. For the CDR3, the DNA is TGTGCCAGCAGCTTAGATGGAGTCGGACTACCTAACTATGGCTACACCTTC. It encodes CASSLDGVGLPNYGYTF.